This TCR beta chain was recovered during a study of lymphopenia after photon versus proton radiotherapy. Overall study results and limits: In patients who died, overall survival fell as post-nadir TCR diversity dropped more. After the lymphocyte nadir, photon-treated repertoires showed oligoclonal expansion, especially of CD8+ Temra cells. Authors raise, but do not show, better survival with proton therapy. Under photons, naive T cells and diversity fell while effector/memory populations rose.

Of note for this clone: The antigen is undetermined.

Data came from immunoSEQ multiplex PCR; TCRdb stores just in-frame clones and leaves some out. Altogether fewer than 20,000 clones are present, roughly nine tenths being singletons, with the ten largest covering 9% to 10%. Germline CDR1 SGHAT, CDR2 FQNNGV. This CDR3 is 16 amino acids long. V dropped 4 bases and J dropped 6 bases, with 18 bases sitting between them. The material sequenced was peripheral blood, taken from a patient treated with proton-based radiotherapy. The receptor was isolated from a man between 65 and 85 years old with pancreatic cancer. The chain links TRBV11-2 to TRBJ2-2; D is unclear. The CDR3 loop is CASSSIRAQPAGELFF. The CDR3 DNA sequence: TGTGCCAGCAGCTCAATCCGGGCCCAGCCCGCCGGGGAGCTGTTTTTT.